This TCR beta chain was identified in a study of OX40 agonist ivuxolimab in advanced cancers. V lost 5 bases, J lost 4 bases, and 7 bases stayed unmatched. The CDR3 runs to 15 residues. CDR1 LNHDA and CDR2 SQIVND come from the germline V gene (reference sequence). This clone was detected only a few times. TCRdb's copy holds only in-frame clones and misses some; the assay was immunoSEQ multiplex PCR. This table has around 45,000 clones, about 86% appearing once. This TCR was recovered from an adult with an advanced solid tumor such as melanoma, head and neck, liver or kidney cancer. The chain employs TRBV19 and TRBJ2-5, with 10 bases aligning to TRBD2. The source material was CD4+ or CD8+ T cells sorted from blood, sampled in a trial of the OX40 agonist ivuxolimab. For the CDR3, the DNA is TGTGCCAGTAGTTGGAGCGGGGGGGCCGGAGAGACCCAGTACTTC. Translation: CASSWSGGAGETQYF.